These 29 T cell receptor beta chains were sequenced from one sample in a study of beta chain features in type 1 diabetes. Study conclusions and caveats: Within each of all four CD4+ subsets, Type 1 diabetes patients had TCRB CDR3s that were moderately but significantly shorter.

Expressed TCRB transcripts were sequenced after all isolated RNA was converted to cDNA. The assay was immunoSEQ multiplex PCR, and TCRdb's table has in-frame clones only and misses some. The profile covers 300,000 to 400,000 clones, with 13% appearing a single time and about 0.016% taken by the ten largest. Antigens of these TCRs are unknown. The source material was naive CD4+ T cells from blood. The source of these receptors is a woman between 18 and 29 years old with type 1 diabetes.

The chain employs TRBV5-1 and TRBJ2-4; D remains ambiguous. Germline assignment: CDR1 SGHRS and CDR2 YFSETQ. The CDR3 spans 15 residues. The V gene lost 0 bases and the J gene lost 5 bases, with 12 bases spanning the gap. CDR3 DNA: TGCGCCAGCAGCTTGGGGCCCCCGCCCCAAAACATTCAGTACTTC. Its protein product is CASSLGPPPQNIQYF.

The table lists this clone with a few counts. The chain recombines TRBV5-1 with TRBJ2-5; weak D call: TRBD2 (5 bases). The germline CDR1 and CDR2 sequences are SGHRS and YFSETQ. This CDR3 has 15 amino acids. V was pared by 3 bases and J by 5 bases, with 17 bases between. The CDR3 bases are TGCGCCAGCAGCTCCCGGGAAGGGCTCGGGGAGACCCAGTACTTC. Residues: CASSSREGLGETQYF.

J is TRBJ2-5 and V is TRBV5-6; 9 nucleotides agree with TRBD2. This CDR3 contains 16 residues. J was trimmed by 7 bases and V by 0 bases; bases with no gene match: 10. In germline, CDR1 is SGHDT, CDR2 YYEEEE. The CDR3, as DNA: TGTGCCAGCAGCTTGGAACTAGCGGGCGAGGGAGTGACCCAGTACTTC. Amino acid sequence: CASSLELAGEGVTQYF.

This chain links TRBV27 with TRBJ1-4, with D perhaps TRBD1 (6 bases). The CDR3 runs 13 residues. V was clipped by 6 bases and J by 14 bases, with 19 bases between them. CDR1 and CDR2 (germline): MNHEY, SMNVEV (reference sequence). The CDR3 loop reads CASSVSGDTPLFF. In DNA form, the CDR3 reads TGTGCCAGCAGCGTGTCCGGGGACACCCCCCTGTTTTTT.

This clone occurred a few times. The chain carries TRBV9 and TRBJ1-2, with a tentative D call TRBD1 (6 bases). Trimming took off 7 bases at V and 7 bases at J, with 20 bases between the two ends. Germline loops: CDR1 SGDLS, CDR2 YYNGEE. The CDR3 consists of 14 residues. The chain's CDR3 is CASARDTNTGGYTF. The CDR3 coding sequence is TGTGCCAGCGCCCGGGACACAAACACTGGTGGCTACACCTTC.

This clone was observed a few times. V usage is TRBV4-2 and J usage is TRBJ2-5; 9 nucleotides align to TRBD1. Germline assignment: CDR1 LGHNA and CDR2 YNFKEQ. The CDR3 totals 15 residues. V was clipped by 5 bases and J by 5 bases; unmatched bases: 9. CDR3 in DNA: TGTGCCAGCAGCTTGGGTCCCACAGGGGGCGAGACCCAGTACTTC. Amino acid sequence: CASSLGPTGGETQYF.

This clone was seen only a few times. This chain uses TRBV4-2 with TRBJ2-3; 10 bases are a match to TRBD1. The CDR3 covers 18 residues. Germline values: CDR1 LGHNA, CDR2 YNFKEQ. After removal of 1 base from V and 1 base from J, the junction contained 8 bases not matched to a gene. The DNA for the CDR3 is TGTGCCAGCAGCCAAGGGACAACCGGGACAGGGGGCACAGATACGCAGTATTTT. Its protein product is CASSQGTTGTGGTDTQYF.

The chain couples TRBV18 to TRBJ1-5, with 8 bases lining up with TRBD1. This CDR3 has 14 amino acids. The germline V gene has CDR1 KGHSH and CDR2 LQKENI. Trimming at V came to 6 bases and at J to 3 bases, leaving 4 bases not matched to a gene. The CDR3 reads CASSQTGDNQPQHF. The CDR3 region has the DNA TGTGCCAGCTCCCAGACAGGGGACAATCAGCCCCAGCATTTT.

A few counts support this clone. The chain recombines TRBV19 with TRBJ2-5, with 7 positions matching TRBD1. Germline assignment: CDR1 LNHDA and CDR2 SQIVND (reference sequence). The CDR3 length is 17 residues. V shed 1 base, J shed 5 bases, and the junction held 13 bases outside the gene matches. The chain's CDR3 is CASSIAGRGIGGETQYF. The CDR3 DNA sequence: TGTGCCAGTAGTATAGCGGGCAGGGGGATCGGTGGGGAGACCCAGTACTTC.

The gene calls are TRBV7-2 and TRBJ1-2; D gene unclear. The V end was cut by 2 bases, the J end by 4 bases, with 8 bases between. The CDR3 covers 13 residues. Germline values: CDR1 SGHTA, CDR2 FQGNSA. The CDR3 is CASSLTAVYGYTF. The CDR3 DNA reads TGTGCCAGCAGCTTAACTGCGGTCTATGGCTACACCTTC.

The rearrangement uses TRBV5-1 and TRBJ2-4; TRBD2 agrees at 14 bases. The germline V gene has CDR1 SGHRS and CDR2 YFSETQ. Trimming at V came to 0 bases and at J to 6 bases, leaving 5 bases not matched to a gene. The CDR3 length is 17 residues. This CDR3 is CASSLGLAGGPGNIQYF. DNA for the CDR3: TGCGCCAGCAGCTTGGGACTAGCGGGAGGGCCGGGAAACATTCAGTACTTC.

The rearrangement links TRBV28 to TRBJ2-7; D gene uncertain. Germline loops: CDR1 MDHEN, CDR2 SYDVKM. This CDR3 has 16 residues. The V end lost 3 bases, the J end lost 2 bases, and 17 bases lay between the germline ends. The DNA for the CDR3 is TGTGCCAGCAGTTTGATCGGTCTCCCCTCTCCCTACGAGCAGTACTTC. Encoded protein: CASSLIGLPSPYEQYF.

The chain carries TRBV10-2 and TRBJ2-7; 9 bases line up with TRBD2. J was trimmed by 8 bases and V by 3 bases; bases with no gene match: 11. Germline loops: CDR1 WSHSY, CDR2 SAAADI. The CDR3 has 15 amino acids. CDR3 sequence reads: CASSDLSSGNRKQYV. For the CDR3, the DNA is TGCGCCAGCAGTGATTTGTCTAGCGGGAACCGAAAGCAGTACGTC.

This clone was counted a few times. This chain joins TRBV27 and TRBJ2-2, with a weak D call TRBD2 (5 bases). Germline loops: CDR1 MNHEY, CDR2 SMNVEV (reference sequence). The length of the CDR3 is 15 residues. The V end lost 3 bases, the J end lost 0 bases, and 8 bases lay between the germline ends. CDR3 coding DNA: TGTGCCAGCAGTTTCAGGACTCCGAACACCGGGGAGCTGTTTTTT. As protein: CASSFRTPNTGELFF.

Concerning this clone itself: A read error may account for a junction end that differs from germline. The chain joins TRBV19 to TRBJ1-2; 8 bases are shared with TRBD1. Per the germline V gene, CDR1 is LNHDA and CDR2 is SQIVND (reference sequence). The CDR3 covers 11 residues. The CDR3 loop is CASSVGGDRFF. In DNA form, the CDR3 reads TGTGCCAGTAGTGTAGGGGGGGACAGGTTCTTC.

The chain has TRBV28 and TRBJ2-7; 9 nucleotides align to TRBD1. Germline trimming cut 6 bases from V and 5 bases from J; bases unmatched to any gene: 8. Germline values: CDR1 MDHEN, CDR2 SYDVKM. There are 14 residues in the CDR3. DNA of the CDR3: TGTGCCAGCAGCCCCGGGACAGGGTATCACGAGCAGTACTTC. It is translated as CASSPGTGYHEQYF.

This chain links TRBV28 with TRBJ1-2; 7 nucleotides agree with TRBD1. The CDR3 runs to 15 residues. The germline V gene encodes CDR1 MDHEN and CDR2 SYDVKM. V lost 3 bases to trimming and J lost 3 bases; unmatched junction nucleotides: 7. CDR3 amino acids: CASSFPSRGDYGYTF. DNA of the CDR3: TGTGCCAGCAGTTTCCCGAGCAGGGGGGACTATGGCTACACCTTC.

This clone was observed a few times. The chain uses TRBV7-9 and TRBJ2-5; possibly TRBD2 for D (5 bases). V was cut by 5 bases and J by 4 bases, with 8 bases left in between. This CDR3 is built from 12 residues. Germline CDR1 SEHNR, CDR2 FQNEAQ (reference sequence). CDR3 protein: CASSGSGETQYF. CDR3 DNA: TGTGCCAGCAGCGGGAGTGGAGAGACCCAGTACTTC. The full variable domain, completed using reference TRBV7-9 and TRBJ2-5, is DTGVSQNPRHKITKRGQNVTFRCDPISEHNRLYWYRQTLGQGPEFLTYFQNEAQLEKSRLLSDRFSAERPKGSFSTLEIQRTEQGDSAMYLCASSGSGETQYFGPGTRLLVL.

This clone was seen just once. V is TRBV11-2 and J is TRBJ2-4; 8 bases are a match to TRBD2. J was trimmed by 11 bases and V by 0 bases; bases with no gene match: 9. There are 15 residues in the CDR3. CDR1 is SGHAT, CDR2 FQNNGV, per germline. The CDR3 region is CASSLDRGAGVVQYF. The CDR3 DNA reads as TGTGCCAGCAGCTTAGATCGGGGAGCGGGGGTGGTTCAGTACTTC.

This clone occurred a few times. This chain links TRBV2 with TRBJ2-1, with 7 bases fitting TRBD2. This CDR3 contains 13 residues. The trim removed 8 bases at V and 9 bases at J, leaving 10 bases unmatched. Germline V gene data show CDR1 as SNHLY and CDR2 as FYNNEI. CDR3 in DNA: TGTGCCAGCTCCCGGGGGGAAACAAGTGAGCAGTTCTTC. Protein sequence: CASSRGETSEQFF.

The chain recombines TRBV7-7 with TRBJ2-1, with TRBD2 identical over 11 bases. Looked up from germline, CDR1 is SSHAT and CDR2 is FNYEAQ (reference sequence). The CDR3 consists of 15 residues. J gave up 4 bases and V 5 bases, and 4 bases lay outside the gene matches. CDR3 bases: TGTGCCAGCAGCCCTACTAGCGGGAGTTACAATGAGCAGTTCTTC. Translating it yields CASSPTSGSYNEQFF.

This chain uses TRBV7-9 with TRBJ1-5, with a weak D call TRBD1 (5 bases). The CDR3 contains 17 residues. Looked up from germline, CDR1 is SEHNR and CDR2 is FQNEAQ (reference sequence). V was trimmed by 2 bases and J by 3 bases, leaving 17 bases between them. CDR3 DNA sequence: TGTGCCAGCAGCTTATATGGTGCAGGGTACTACAATCAGCCCCAGCATTTT. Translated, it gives CASSLYGAGYYNQPQHF. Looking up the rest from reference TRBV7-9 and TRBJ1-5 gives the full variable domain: DTGVSQNPRHKITKRGQNVTFRCDPISEHNRLYWYRQTLGQGPEFLTYFQNEAQLEKSRLLSDRFSAERPKGSFSTLEIQRTEQGDSAMYLCASSLYGAGYYNQPQHFGDGTRLSIL.

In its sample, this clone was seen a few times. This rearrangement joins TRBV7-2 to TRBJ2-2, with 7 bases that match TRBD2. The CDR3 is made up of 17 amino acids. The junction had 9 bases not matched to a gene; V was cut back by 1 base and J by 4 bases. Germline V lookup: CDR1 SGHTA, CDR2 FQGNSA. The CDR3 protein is CASSLVGGRGITGELFF. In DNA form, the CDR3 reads TGTGCCAGCAGCTTAGTTGGCGGGAGAGGCATCACCGGGGAGCTGTTTTTT.

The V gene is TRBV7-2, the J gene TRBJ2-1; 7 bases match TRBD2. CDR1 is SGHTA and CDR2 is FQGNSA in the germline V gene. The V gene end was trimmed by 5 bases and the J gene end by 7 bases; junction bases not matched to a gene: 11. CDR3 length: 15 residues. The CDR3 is CASSPEAGALNEQFF. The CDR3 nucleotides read TGTGCCAGCAGCCCCGAGGCGGGAGCCTTAAATGAGCAGTTCTTC.

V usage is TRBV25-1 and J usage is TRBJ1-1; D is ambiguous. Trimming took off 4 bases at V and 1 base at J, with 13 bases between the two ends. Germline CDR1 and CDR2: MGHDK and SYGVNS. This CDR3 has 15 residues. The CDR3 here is CASSGEGGGNTEAFF. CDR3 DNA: TGTGCCAGCAGTGGGGAGGGCGGCGGGAACACTGAAGCTTTCTTT.

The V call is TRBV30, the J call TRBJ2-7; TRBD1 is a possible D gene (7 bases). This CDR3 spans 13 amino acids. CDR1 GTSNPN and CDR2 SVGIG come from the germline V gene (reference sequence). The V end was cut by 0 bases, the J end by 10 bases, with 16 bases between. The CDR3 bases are TGTGCCTGGAGTGTAGTTGACCAGGGGGGACAGTACTTC. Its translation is CAWSVVDQGGQYF.

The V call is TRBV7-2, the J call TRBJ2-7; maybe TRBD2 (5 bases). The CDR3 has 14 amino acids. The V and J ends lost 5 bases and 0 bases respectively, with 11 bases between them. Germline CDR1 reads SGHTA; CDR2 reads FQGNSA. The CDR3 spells CASSPRLPSYEQYF. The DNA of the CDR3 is TGTGCCAGCAGCCCCAGACTACCCTCCTACGAGCAGTACTTC.

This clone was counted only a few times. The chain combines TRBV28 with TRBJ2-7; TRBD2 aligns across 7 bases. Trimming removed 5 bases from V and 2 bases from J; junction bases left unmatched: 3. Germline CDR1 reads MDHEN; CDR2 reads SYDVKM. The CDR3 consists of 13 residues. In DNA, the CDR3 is TGTGCCAGCAGTAGTGGGACTACCTACGAGCAGTACTTC. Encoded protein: CASSSGTTYEQYF.

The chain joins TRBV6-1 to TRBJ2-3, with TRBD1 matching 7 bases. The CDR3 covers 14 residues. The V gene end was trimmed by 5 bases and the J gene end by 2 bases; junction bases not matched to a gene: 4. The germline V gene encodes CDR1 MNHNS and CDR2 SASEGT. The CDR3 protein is CASSTGQYTDTQYF. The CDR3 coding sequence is TGTGCCAGCAGTACGGGACAGTACACAGATACGCAGTATTTT.